Below are 13 T cell receptor beta chains sequenced from a single sample in a study of T-cell reconstitution after alpha-beta-depleted transplantation in children. It was with unique molecular identifiers that the TCRbeta library was prepared. MiXCR was run by TCRdb on the PCR reads, yielding one entry per CDR3 protein. The sample lists 200,000 to 250,000 distinct CDR3 sequences, about 8.7% seen once, with 35% to 45% in the top ten. The sample was PBMCs, mostly from graft donor cells, taken 360 days after TCRalphabeta/CD19-depleted stem cell transplant. All receptors come from a male patient between 2 and 9 years old who had a stem cell transplant for acute myeloid leukemia, so the T cells may come from the graft donor.

The V call is TRBV20-1, the J call TRBJ2-5; TRBD2 matches at 12 bases. CDR1 DFQATT and CDR2 SNEGSKA come from the germline V gene (reference sequence). V shed 6 bases, J shed 0 bases, and the junction held 8 bases outside the gene matches. The CDR3 is 16 amino acids. DNA of the CDR3: TGCAGTGCATATCTAGCGGGAGGGCCGAACCAAGAGACCCAGTACTTC. Protein: CSAYLAGGPNQETQYF.

On this clonotype: One end of the junction varies from germline; a read error may be responsible. V and J are TRBV3-1 and TRBJ1-3; D not certain. From germline, CDR1 is LGHDT and CDR2 YNNKEL (reference sequence). CDR3 length: 17 residues. CDR3 loop: CASSQAPTTSSGNTVYF. The CDR3 bases are TGTGCCAGCAGCCAAGCGCCGACAACTAGCTCTGGAAACACCGTATATTTT.

This clonotype showed up just a few times. V usage is TRBV2 and J usage is TRBJ2-7, with D unresolved. From germline, CDR1 is SNHLY and CDR2 FYNNEI. The germline V and J ends were trimmed by 3 bases and 3 bases, with 6 bases remaining between them. This CDR3 contains 12 residues. CDR3 DNA: TGTGCCAGCAGTGACAGCGACTACGAGCAGTACTTC. Its protein is CASSDSDYEQYF.

This clonotype has at least ten counts. The gene calls are TRBV12-3 or TRBV12-4 and TRBJ1-2, with D tentatively TRBD1 (5 bases). The CDR3 spans 16 residues. Trimming stripped 4 bases from V and 0 bases from J, with 15 bases between. The CDR3 DNA reads as TGTGCCAGCAGTTCGGGGACCGGGACGTCTAACTATGGCTACACCTTC. As protein: CASSSGTGTSNYGYTF.

V is TRBV7-3 and J is TRBJ2-3; 10 bases align to TRBD1. J lost 2 bases, V lost 1 base, and 3 bases had no gene match. The CDR3 contains 16 residues. In germline, CDR1 is SGHTA, CDR2 FQGTGA. In nucleotides, the CDR3 is TGTGCCAGCAGCTTAAGGGGACAGGGGATCACAGATACGCAGTATTTT. Translating it yields CASSLRGQGITDTQYF. Full variable domain (remainder filled in from reference TRBV7-3 and TRBJ2-3): GAGVSQTPSNKVTEKGKYVELRCDPISGHTALYWYRQSLGQGPEFLIYFQGTGAADDSGLPNDRFFAVRPEGSVSTLKIQRTERGDSAVYLCASSLRGQGITDTQYFGPGTRLTVL.

The chain joins TRBV28 to TRBJ2-3; tentative D call: TRBD2 (5 bases). Trimming removed 6 bases at V and 3 bases at J, with 19 bases between. The CDR3 extends over 16 amino acids. Germline loops: CDR1 MDHEN, CDR2 SYDVKM. The CDR3 protein is CASSRRLIAPTDTQYF. CDR3 coding DNA: TGTGCCAGCAGCCGAAGGCTTATAGCGCCGACAGATACGCAGTATTTT.

Many counts were recorded for this clonotype. The chain couples TRBV20-1 to TRBJ2-1; 11 nucleotides agree with TRBD2. Germline loops: CDR1 DFQATT, CDR2 SNEGSKA (reference sequence). There are 18 residues in the CDR3. With 6 bases clipped from V and 0 bases from J, the junction kept 13 bases outside the gene matches. The chain's CDR3 is CSADQGLAADSSYNEQFF. CDR3 sequence (DNA): TGCAGTGCCGATCAGGGACTAGCGGCCGATAGCTCCTACAATGAGCAGTTCTTC.

This clonotype appeared many times. The chain couples TRBV29-1 to TRBJ2-7; D ambiguous. This CDR3 region has 12 residues. Trimming removed 4 bases from V and 0 bases from J, with 7 bases in between. Germline lookup yields CDR1 SQVTM and CDR2 ANQGSEA. The DNA for the CDR3 is TGCAGCGTTGGCGCGAGCTCCTACGAGCAGTACTTC. As protein: CSVGASSYEQYF.

The chain links TRBV20-1 to TRBJ2-3; 7 bases are a match to TRBD2. Germline V gene data show CDR1 as DFQATT and CDR2 as SNEGSKA (reference sequence). J gave up 9 bases and V 0 bases, and 6 bases lay outside the gene matches. This CDR3 spans 13 amino acids. CDR3 DNA sequence: TGCAGTGCTAGAGATTGGCGGGGGTTAACGCAGTATTTT. This encodes CSARDWRGLTQYF.

This clonotype has a count of ten or more. CDR3 nucleotides: TGTGCCAGCAGCCCGGGACAGCTCTACGAGCAGTACGTC. This codes for CASSPGQLYEQYV. The chain recombines TRBV27 with TRBJ2-7; TRBD1 matches at 7 bases. The CDR3 has 13 amino acids. Trimming removed 6 bases from V and 3 bases from J; junction bases left unmatched: 5. In germline, CDR1 is MNHEY, CDR2 SMNVEV (reference sequence).

The chain combines TRBV5-8 with TRBJ2-7, with D unresolved. The CDR3 has 14 residues. Between the trimmed V and J ends, which lost 1 base and 0 bases, there was a span of 8 bases. Germline CDR1 SGHTS, CDR2 YDEGEE. The CDR3: CASSLISSSYEQYV. In DNA, the CDR3 is TGTGCCAGCAGCTTGATCTCCAGCTCCTACGAGCAGTACGTC.

This clonotype was seen ten or more times. The chain is built from TRBV10-3 and TRBJ2-1; 7 positions match TRBD2. The germline V gene has CDR1 ENHRY and CDR2 SYGVKD. This CDR3 is built from 16 residues. V was clipped by 3 bases and J by 1 base; unmatched bases: 6. The DNA of the CDR3 is TGTGCCATCAGTGAAGATTTCGGGAGGTCCTACAATGAGCAGTTCTTC. Translated, it gives CAISEDFGRSYNEQFF.

At least ten counts were recorded for this clonotype. The gene calls are TRBV12-3 or TRBV12-4 and TRBJ2-5; D possibly corresponds to TRBD1 (6 bases). The CDR3 consists of 16 residues. V was cut by 1 base and J by 2 bases, with 14 bases left in between. CDR3 protein: CASSLGPRGTQETQYF. CDR3 nucleotide sequence: TGTGCCAGCAGTTTAGGCCCGCGAGGGACACAAGAGACCCAGTACTTC.